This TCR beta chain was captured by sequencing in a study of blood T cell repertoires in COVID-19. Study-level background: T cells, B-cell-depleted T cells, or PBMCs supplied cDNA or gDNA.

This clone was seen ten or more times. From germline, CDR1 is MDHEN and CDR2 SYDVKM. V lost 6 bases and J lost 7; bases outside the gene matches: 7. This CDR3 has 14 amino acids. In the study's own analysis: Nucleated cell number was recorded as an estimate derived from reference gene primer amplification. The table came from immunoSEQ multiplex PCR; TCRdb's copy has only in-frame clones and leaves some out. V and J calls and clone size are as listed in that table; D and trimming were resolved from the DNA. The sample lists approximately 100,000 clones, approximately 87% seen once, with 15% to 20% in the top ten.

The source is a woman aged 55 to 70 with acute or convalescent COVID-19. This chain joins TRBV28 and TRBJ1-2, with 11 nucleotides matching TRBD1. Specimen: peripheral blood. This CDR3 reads CASRYPGTGGGYTF. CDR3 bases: TGTGCCAGCAGATATCCCGGGACAGGGGGTGGCTACACCTTC.